The sequence of this TCR beta chain was determined in a study of CD4 and CD8 cells across lung adenocarcinoma regions. The V gene's germline CDR1 is MNHEY and CDR2 SVGEGT. The CDR3 consists of 20 residues. Trimming cost V 6 bases and J 13 bases; bases outside gene matches: 26. Localized lung adenocarcinoma, a non-small cell lung cancer, affected the donors. MiXCR was run by TCRdb on the PCR reads, yielding one entry per CDR3 protein. This sample yields approximately 9,000 distinct CDR3 sequences, of which around 50% are seen a single time; around 18% belongs to the top ten. The chain recombines TRBV6-2 or TRBV6-3 with TRBJ2-1, with 14 bases identical to TRBD2. The sequence was obtained from a female donor with lung adenocarcinoma. The CD4 and CD8 labels of this study may be unreliable. Sequences were obtained from CD4+ T cells from the margin of a lung tumor. CDR3 in DNA: TGTGCCAGCAGCCTGGACCTCAGACTAGCGGGAGGGCCGTCCCAAGAGACCCAGTTCTTC. Its protein product is CASSLDLRLAGGPSQETQFF.